This T cell receptor (beta chain) was identified during a study of T-cell memory formation after mild COVID-19. TCRdb redid the calling of the 5' RACE reads with MiXCR, one entry per CDR3 protein. The sample shows about 560,000 distinct CDR3 sequences, about a fifth of them seen only once. As concerns this clonotype: Its antigen is unknown.

Findings and caveats of the study: Clones that got smaller from day 15 to 85 had even CD4/CD8, while clones growing later tipped toward CD4+. Among clones peaking at day 37 in the second wave, SARS-CoV-2 specificity remained unconfirmed.

V was shortened by 6 bases and J by 6 bases, with 19 bases between the two germline ends. CDR3 length equals 15 residues. The V gene is TRBV12-3 or TRBV12-4, the J gene TRBJ2-3, with D maybe TRBD2 (6 bases). The origin of this receptor is an adult woman who had mild COVID-19 (a few samples of this study predate the infection). Cell type and time point are not known. The specimen was PBMCs or a T cell subset sorted from them (not recorded which). CDR3 sequence: CASSQGLRAADTQYF. For the CDR3, the DNA is TGTGCCAGCAGCCAGGGACTCCGAGCAGCCGATACGCAGTATTTT.